A single count supports the clone carrying this T cell receptor beta chain. Antigen specificity is unknown. From blood CD8+ and CD4+ T cells, TCR beta sequences were generated. Diagnostic criteria for definite or probable disease, in their recently defined form, were met by the patients with Susac syndrome. These data come from a study of CD8 T cells in Susac syndrome. Random hexamers served to reverse transcribe about 0.5 to 1 ug RNA. Via MiXCR, TCRdb re-called the immunoSEQ multiplex PCR reads, giving one row per CDR3 protein. Altogether some 200,000 distinct CDR3 sequences are present, around 95% being singletons, with the ten largest covering about 0.15%. V shed 5 bases and J shed 3 bases, with 13 bases lying between them. The germline CDR1 and CDR2 sequences are DFQATT and SNEGSKA (reference sequence). This CDR3 has 13 residues. Whole-study results and caveats: The total CD8+ repertoires contained about 15 Susac-specific public clones, and the CD8+ TEMRA repertoires contained 5 or 6.

Specimen: CD8+ T cells from PBMCs. The sequence was obtained from a human donor with Susac syndrome. The rearrangement links TRBV20-1 to TRBJ1-2; no firm D call. CDR3: CSALTEVHYGYTF. Here the CDR3 DNA reads TGCAGTGCTTTGACGGAGGTTCACTATGGCTACACCTTC.